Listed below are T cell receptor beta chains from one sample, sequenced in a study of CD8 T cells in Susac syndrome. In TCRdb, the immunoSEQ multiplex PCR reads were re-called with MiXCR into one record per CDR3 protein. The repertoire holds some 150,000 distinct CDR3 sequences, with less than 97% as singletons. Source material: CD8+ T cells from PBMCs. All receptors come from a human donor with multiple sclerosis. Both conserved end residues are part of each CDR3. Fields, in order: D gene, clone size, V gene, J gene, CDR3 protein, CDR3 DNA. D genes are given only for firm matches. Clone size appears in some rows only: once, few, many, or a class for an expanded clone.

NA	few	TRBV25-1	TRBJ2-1	CASSVTDYNEQFF	TGTGCCAGCAGTGTGACAGACTACAATGAGCAGTTCTTC
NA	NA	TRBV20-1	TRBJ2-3	CSATTGGRIDTQYF	TGCAGTGCTACCACCGGGGGTAGGATCGATACGCAGTATTTT
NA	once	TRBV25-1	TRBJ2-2	CASSHPGNPGELFF	TGTGCCAGCAGTCACCCCGGTAACCCCGGGGAGCTGTTTTTT
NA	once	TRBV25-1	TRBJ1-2	CASSERVEDYGYTF	TGTGCCAGCAGTGAACGGGTGGAGGACTATGGCTACACCTTC
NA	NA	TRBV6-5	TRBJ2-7	CASSLVEGVEQYF	TGTGCCAGCAGTTTGGTCGAAGGTGTCGAGCAGTACTTC
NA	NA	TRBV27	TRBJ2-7	CASSSPPGEQYF	TGTGCCAGCAGTTCCCCCCCGGGCGAGCAGTACTTC
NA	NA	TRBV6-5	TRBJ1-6	CASRTAGPLHF	TGTGCCAGCAGAACGGCAGGTCCCCTCCACTTT
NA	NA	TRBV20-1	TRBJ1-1	CSAGWMSESEAFF	TGCAGTGCTGGCTGGATGAGTGAATCCGAAGCTTTCTTT
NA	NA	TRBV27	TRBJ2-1	CASSFGNNEQFF	TGTGCCAGCAGTTTTGGCAACAATGAGCAGTTCTTC
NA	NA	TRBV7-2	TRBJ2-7	CASSARSWTGTYEQYF	TGTGCCAGCAGCGCAAGGTCCTGGACTGGAACCTACGAGCAGTACTTC
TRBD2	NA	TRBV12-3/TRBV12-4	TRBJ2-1	CASRPSGAIMDEQFF	TGTGCCAGCAGACCAAGCGGGGCAATAATGGATGAGCAGTTCTTC
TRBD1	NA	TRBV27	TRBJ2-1	CASGTGQYYNEQFF	TGTGCCAGCGGTACGGGACAGTATTACAATGAGCAGTTCTTC
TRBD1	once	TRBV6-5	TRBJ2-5	CASSYGTGVETQYF	TGTGCCAGCAGTTACGGGACAGGGGTGGAGACCCAGTACTTC
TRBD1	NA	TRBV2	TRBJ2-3	CASSGAGTDFTDTQYF	TGTGCCAGCAGTGGGGCCGGGACAGATTTCACAGATACGCAGTATTTT
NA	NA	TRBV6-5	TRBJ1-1	CASSLQGLGTEAFF	TGTGCCAGCAGTCTACAGGGTCTGGGGACTGAAGCTTTCTTT
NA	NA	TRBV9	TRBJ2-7	CASSVDFRVGSYEQYF	TGTGCCAGCAGCGTAGACTTCAGAGTCGGCTCCTACGAGCAGTACTTC
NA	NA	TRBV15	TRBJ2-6	CATSRGSGANVLTF	TGTGCCACCAGCAGAGGGTCTGGGGCCAACGTCCTGACTTTC
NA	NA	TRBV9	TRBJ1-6	CASGGGDNSPLHF	TGTGCCAGTGGAGGGGGGGATAATTCACCCCTCCACTTT
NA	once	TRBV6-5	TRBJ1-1	CASSPLRGGNTEAFF	TGTGCCAGCAGCCCTCTAAGGGGGGGGAACACTGAAGCTTTCTTT
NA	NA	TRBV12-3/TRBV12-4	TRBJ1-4	CASSLGGLDKLFF	TGTGCCAGCAGTTTAGGGGGGCTGGACAAACTGTTTTTT
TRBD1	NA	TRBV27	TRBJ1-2	CASSLLAGGYGYTF	TGTGCCAGCAGTCTCCTCGCAGGGGGCTATGGCTACACCTTC
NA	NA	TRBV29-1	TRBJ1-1	CSVAGGYTEAFF	TGCAGCGTCGCTGGAGGGTACACTGAAGCTTTCTTT
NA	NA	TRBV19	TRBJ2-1	CASSIVPPGNEQFF	TGTGCCAGTAGCATCGTGCCCCCGGGCAATGAGCAGTTCTTC
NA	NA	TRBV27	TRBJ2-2	CASSFGLPGELFF	TGTGCCAGCAGTTTCGGCCTTCCCGGGGAGCTGTTTTTT
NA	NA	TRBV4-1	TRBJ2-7	CASSRAPGSSYEQYF	TGCGCCAGCAGCCGAGCTCCGGGCTCAAGCTACGAGCAGTACTTC
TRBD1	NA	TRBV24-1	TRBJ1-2	CATSERDRAYGYTF	TGTGCCACCAGTGAACGGGACAGAGCCTATGGCTACACCTTC
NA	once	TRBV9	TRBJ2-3	CASSVARVSSTDTQYF	TGTGCCAGCAGCGTAGCTCGGGTTTCTAGCACAGATACGCAGTATTTT
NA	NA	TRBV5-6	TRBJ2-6	CASSFSANVLTF	TGTGCCAGCAGCTTTTCGGCCAACGTCCTGACTTTC
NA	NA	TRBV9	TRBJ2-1	CASSVGFLVNEQFF	TGTGCCAGCAGCGTAGGTTTTTTGGTCAATGAGCAGTTCTTC
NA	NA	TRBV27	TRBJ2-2	CAALSLSSVTGELFF	TGTGCCGCCTTATCCCTGTCCTCCGTCACCGGGGAGCTGTTTTTT
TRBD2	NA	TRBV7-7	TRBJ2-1	CASSLGLAGGLDDEQFF	TGTGCTAGCAGCTTGGGACTAGCGGGGGGCCTCGACGATGAGCAGTTCTTC
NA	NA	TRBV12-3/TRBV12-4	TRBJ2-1	CASSLGTPAREQFF	TGTGCCAGCAGTTTAGGGACACCCGCGAGGGAGCAGTTCTTC
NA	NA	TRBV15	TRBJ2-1	CATSSLYNEQFF	TGTGCCACCAGCAGCCTCTACAATGAGCAGTTCTTC
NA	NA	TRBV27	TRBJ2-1	CASSDKPQLNEQFF	TGTGCCAGCAGCGACAAACCCCAGCTCAATGAGCAGTTCTTC
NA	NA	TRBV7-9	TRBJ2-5	CASSLNSGETQYF	TGTGCCAGCAGTCTAAATTCGGGGGAGACCCAGTACTTC
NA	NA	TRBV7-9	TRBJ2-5	CASSLIAGESDF	TGTGCCAGCAGCTTAATCGCTGGGGAGAGTGACTTC
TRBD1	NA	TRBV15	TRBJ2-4	CATSAATGTTKNIQYF	TGTGCCACCTCGGCTGCGACAGGGACGACCAAAAACATTCAGTACTTC
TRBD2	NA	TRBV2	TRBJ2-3	CAGGGTTDTQYF	TGTGCCGGGGGGGGGACCACAGATACGCAGTATTTT
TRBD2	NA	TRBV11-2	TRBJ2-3	CASSIGSGGGTDTQYF	TGTGCCAGCAGCATCGGAAGTGGGGGGGGCACAGATACGCAGTATTTT
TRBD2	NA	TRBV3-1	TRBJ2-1	CASREAGSSYNEQFF	TGTGCCAGCAGAGAAGCGGGAAGCTCCTACAATGAGCAGTTCTTC
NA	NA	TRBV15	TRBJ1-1	CATSSQGRGNTEAFF	TGTGCCACCAGCAGCCAGGGACGGGGGAACACTGAAGCTTTCTTT
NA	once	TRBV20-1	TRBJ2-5	CSARSQEGRWRETQYF	TGCAGTGCTAGATCCCAGGAGGGGAGGTGGCGAGAGACCCAGTACTTC
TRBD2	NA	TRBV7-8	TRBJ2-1	CASSRQTSGVTNEQFF	TGTGCCAGCAGCCGTCAGACTAGCGGGGTAACGAATGAGCAGTTCTTC
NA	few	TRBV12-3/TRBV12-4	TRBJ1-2	CASSLGRNYGYTF	TGTGCCAGCAGTTTGGGGCGGAACTATGGCTACACCTTC
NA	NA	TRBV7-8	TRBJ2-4	CASSLGTGGDIQYF	TGTGCCAGCAGCTTAGGTACAGGAGGGGACATTCAGTACTTC
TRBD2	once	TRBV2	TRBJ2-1	CASSAPVFLAGGLNEQFF	TGTGCCAGCAGCGCACCCGTCTTCCTAGCGGGGGGGCTAAATGAGCAGTTCTTC
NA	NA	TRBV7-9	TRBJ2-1	CASSSDGDNEQFF	TGTGCCAGCAGCTCGGACGGGGACAATGAGCAGTTCTTC
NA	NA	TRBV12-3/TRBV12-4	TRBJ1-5	CASSLTARGPQHF	TGTGCCAGCAGTTTGACAGCCCGGGGGCCCCAGCATTTT
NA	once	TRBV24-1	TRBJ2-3	CATSGGTSSTDTQYF	TGTGCCACCAGTGGTGGGACCTCTAGCACAGATACGCAGTATTTT
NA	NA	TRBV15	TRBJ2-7	CATSRDPVSYEQYF	TGTGCCACCAGCAGAGATCCAGTCTCCTACGAGCAGTACTTC
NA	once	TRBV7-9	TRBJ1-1	CASSADGEAFF	TGTGCCAGCAGCGCGGACGGTGAAGCTTTCTTT
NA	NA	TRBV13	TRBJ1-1	CASSLRMIKNTEAFF	TGTGCCAGCAGCTTACGCATGATAAAGAACACTGAAGCTTTCTTT
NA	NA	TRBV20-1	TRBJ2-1	CSAREVLDEQFF	TGCAGTGCTAGAGAAGTTTTAGATGAGCAGTTCTTC
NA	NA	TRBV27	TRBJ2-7	CASNPGTSPYEQYF	TGTGCCAGCAATCCGGGAACCTCCCCCTACGAGCAGTACTTC